This T cell receptor beta chain was documented in a study of blood T cell repertoires in COVID-19. The V and J ends lost 4 bases and 2 bases, in that order; junction bases with no gene match: 6. Germline V gives CDR1 LNHDA, CDR2 SQIVND (reference sequence). There are 16 residues in the CDR3. Measured with immunoSEQ multiplex PCR; TCRdb has only the in-frame clones, and not every one. The repertoire holds fewer than 150,000 clones, with 75% to 90% as singletons. The specimen sequenced was peripheral blood. The receptor's source is a woman aged 45-65 years who had recovered from COVID-19. V and J are TRBV19 and TRBJ1-1, with TRBD1 matching over 11 bases. This chain's CDR3 is CASSTRRTGGNTEAFF. As DNA, the CDR3 is TGTGCCAGTAGTACCCGGCGGACAGGGGGCAACACTGAAGCTTTCTTT. The full variable domain, with the rest looked up from reference TRBV19 and TRBJ1-1, is DGGITQSPKYLFRKEGQNVTLSCEQNLNHDAMYWYRQDPGQGLRLIYYSQIVNDFQKGDIAEGYSVSREKKESFPLTVTSAQKNPTAFYLCASSTRRTGGNTEAFFGQGTRLTVV.